The table lists the clone carrying this T cell receptor beta chain with a few counts. Its specificity is unknown. PCR used 60 Vbeta primers and 13 Jbeta primers. Clones were sequenced by immunoSEQ multiplex PCR, and TCRdb holds only the in-frame ones, with some missing. The table has approximately 79,000 clones, around 79% seen once. The data were taken from a study of cytomegalovirus exposure and HLA in healthy donors. General study results and limits: In vitro assays verified that three CMV-associated chains recognized CMV antigens specifically. Indistinguishable V segments, including TRBV6-2 and TRBV6-3, were excluded. When a later analysis compared HLA-associated TCR beta chains with equally common others, the HLA-associated chains turned out to be more clonally expanded and to have lower generation probabilities. Accurate HLA-A and HLA-B prediction from TCR beta sequences was reported for most subjects.

Trimming removed 0 bases at V and 3 bases at J, with 6 bases between. Germline CDR1 reads SGHNT; CDR2 reads YYREEE (reference sequence). There are 14 residues in the CDR3. This clonotype was sampled from a male donor in good health and CMV-seropositive. V gene TRBV5-4 combines with J gene TRBJ1-4; D gene ambiguous. The sequenced sample consisted of PBMCs. CDR3 DNA: TGTGCCAGCAGCTTGGGGCGGCCTAATGAAAAACTGTTTTTT. Translating it yields CASSLGRPNEKLFF.